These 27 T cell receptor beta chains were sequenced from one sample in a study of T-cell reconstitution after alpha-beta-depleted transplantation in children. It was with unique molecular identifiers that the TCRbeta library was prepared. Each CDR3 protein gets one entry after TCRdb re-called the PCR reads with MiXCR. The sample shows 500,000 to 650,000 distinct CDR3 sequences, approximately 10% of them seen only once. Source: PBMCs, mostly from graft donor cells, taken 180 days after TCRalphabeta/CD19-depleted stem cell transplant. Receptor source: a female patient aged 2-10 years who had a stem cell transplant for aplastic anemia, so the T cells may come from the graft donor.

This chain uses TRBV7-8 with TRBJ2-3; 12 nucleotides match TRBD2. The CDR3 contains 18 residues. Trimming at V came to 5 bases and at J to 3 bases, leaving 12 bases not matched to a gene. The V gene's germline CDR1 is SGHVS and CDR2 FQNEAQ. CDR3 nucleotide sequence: TGTGCCAGCAGCGTAGGACTAGCGGGACTCCGGAGGACAGATACGCAGTATTTT. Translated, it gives CASSVGLAGLRRTDTQYF.

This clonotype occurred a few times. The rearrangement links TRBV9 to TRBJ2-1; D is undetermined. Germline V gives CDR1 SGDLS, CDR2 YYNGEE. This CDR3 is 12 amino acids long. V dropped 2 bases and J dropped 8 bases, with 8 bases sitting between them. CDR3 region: CASSVRADEQFF. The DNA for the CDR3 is TGTGCCAGCAGCGTCCGTGCGGATGAGCAGTTCTTC.

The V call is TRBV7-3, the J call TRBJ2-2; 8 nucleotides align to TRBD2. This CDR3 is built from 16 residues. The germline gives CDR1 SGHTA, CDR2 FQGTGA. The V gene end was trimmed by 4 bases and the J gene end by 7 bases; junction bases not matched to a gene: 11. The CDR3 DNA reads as TGTGCCAGCAGCTCCGGACTAGCACATCTGGGCGGGGAGCTGTTTTTT. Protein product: CASSSGLAHLGGELFF.

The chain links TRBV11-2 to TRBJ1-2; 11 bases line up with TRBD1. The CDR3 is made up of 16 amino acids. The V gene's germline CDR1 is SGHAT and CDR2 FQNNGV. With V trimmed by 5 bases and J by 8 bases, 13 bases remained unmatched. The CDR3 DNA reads TGTGCCAGCAGCCCGAGATCTGGGACAGGGGGAGGAGGCTACACCTTC. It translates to CASSPRSGTGGGGYTF.

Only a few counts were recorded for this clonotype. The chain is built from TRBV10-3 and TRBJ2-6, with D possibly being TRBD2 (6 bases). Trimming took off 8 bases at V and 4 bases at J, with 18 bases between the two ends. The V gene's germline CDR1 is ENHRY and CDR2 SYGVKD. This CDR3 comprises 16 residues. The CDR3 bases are TGTGCCATCCGGGGACTGCCGACTCCAGGGGCCAACGTCCTGACTTTC. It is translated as CAIRGLPTPGANVLTF.

CDR3 nucleotide sequence: TGTGCCAGCAGTTTGGGTTACCCCCTCCACTTT. As protein: CASSLGYPLHF. The chain recombines TRBV12-3 or TRBV12-4 with TRBJ1-6; D is undetermined. The CDR3 totals 11 residues. Trimming pared 3 bases from V and 13 bases from J, leaving 7 bases between.

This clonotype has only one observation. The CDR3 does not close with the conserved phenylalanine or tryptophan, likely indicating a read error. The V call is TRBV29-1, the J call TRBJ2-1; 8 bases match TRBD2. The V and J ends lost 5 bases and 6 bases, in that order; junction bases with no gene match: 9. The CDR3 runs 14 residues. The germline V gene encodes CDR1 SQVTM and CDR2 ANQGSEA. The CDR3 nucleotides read TGCAGCGTTCTCCCAGCGGGAGCGGGCAATGAGCAGTTCTTG. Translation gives CSVLPAGAGNEQFL.

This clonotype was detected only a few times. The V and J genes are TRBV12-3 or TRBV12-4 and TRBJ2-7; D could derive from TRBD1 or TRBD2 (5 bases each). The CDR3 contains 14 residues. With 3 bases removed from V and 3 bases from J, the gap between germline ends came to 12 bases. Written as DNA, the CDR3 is TGTGCCAGCAGTTTTGTGGGACCTATCTACGAGCAGTACTTC. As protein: CASSFVGPIYEQYF.

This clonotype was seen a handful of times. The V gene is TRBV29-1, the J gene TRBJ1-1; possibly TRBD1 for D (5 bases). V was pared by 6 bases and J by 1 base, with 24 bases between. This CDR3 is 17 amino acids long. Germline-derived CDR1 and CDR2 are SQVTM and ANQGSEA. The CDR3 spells CSVMTVLREKKNTEAFF. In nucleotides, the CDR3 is TGCAGCGTCATGACAGTCTTGAGAGAAAAAAAGAACACTGAAGCTTTCTTT.

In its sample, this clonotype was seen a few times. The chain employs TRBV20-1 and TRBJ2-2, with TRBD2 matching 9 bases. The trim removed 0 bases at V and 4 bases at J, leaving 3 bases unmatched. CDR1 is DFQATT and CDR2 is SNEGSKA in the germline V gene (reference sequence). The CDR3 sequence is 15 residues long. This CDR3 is CSAREGREGTGELFF. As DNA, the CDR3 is TGCAGTGCTAGAGAGGGGCGGGAGGGCACCGGGGAGCTGTTTTTT.

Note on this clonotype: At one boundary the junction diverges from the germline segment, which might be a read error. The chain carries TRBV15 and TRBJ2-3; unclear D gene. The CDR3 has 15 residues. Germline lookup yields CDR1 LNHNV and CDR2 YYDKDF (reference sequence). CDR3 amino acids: CATSGERIGTDTQYF. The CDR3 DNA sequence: TGTGCCACCAGCGGAGAGAGAATTGGTACAGATACGCAGTATTTT.

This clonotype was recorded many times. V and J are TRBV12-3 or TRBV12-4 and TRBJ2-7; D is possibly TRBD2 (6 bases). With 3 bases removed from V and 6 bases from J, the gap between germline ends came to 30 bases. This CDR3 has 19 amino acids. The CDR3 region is CASSFGGTGFSTVRGEQYV. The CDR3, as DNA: TGTGCCAGCAGTTTTGGCGGGACCGGGTTCTCAACGGTGCGCGGCGAGCAGTACGTC.

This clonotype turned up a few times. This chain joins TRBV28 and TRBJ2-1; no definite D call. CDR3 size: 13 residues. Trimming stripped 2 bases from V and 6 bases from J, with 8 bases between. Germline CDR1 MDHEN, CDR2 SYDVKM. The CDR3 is CASSLLAVNEQFF. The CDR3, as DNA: TGTGCCAGCAGTTTACTGGCGGTCAATGAGCAGTTCTTC.

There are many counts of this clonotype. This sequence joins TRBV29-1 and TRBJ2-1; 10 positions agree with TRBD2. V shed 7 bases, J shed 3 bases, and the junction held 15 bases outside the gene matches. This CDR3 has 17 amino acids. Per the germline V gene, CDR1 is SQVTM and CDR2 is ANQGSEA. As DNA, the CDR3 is TGCAGCGCCAGGCCCTCGCTAGCGGGGGCCAACTACAATGAGCAGTTCTTC. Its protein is CSARPSLAGANYNEQFF.

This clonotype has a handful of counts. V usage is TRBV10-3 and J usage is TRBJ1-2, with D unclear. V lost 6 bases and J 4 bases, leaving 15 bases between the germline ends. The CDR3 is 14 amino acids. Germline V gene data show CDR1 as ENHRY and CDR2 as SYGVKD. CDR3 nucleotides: TGTGCCATCAGCGAGGGAGAGGGCGGCTATGGCTACACCTTC. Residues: CAISEGEGGYGYTF.

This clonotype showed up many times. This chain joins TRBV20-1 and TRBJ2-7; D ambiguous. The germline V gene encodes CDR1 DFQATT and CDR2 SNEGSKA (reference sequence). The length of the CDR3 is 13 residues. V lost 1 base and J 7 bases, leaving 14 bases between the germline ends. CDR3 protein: CSARVGDNPEQYF. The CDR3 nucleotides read TGCAGTGCTAGAGTAGGAGACAACCCTGAGCAGTACTTC.

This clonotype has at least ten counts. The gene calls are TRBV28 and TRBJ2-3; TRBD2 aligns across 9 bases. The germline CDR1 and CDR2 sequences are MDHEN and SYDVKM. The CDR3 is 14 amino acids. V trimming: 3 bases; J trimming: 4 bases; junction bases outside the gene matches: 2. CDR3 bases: TGTGCCAGCAGTTTTGGCGGGAGGGCAGATACGCAGTATTTT. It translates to CASSFGGRADTQYF.

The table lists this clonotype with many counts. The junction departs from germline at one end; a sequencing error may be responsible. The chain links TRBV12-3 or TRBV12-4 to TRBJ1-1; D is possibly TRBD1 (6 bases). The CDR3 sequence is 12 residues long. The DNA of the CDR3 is TGTGCCAGCAGTTTAGCCACGCTTGACAGGATATTT. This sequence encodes CASSLATLDRIF.

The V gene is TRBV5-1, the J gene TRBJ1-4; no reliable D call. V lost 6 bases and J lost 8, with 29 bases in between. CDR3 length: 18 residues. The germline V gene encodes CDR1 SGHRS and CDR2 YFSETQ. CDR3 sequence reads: CASTFSGIPEAITEKLFF. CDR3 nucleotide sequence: TGCGCCAGCACCTTCTCCGGGATCCCAGAGGCCATCACGGAAAAACTGTTTTTT.

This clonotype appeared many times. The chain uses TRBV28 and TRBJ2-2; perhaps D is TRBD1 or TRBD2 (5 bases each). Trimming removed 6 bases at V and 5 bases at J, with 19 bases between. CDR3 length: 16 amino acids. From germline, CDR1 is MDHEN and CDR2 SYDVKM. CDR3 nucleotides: TGTGCCAGCAGCCTAGGACTGGGACGCGCAACCGGGGAGCTGTTTTTT. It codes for CASSLGLGRATGELFF.

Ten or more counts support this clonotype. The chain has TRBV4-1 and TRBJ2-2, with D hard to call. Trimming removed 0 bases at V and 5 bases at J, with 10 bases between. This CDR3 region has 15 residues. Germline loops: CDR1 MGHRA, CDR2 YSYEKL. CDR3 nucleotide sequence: TGCGCCAGCAGCCAAGAAATTAGATTGACCGGGGAGCTGTTTTTT. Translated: CASSQEIRLTGELFF.

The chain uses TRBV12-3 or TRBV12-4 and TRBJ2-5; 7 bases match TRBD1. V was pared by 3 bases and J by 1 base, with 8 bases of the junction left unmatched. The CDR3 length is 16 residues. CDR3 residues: CASSFLPGQTQETQYF. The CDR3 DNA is TGTGCCAGCAGTTTCCTACCGGGACAGACCCAAGAGACCCAGTACTTC.

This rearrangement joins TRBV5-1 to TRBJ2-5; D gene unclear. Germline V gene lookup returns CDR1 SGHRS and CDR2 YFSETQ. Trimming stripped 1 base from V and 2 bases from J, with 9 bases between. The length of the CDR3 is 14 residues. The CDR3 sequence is CASSLQQLQETQYF. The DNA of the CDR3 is TGCGCCAGCAGCTTGCAACAGCTTCAAGAGACCCAGTACTTC.

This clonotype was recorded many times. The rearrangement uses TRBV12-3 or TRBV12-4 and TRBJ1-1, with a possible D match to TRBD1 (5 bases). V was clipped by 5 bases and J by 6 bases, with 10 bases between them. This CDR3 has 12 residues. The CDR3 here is CASSDRGPEAFF. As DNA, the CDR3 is TGTGCCAGCAGTGACCGGGGCCCTGAAGCTTTCTTT.

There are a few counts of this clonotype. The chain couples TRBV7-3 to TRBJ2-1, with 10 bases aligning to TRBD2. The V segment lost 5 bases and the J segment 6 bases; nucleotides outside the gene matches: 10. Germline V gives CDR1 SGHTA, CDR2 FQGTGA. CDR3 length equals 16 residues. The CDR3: CASSPKAGGGVNEQFF. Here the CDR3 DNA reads TGTGCCAGCAGCCCGAAAGCGGGAGGGGGGGTCAATGAGCAGTTCTTC. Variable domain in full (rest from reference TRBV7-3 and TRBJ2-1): GAGVSQTPSNKVTEKGKYVELRCDPISGHTALYWYRQSLGQGPEFLIYFQGTGAADDSGLPNDRFFAVRPEGSVSTLKIQRTERGDSAVYLCASSPKAGGGVNEQFFGPGTRLTVL.

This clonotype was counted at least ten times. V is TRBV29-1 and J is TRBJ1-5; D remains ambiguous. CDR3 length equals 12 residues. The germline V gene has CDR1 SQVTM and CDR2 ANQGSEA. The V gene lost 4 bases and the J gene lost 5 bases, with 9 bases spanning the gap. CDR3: CSVGELHQPQHF. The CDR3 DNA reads TGCAGCGTTGGGGAGCTACATCAGCCCCAGCATTTT.

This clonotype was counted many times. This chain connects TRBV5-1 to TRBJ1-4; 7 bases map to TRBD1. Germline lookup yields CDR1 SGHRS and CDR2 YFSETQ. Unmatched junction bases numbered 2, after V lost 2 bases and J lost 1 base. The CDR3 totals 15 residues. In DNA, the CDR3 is TGCGCCAGCAGCTTTCGACAGGGAACTAATGAAAAACTGTTTTTT. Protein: CASSFRQGTNEKLFF. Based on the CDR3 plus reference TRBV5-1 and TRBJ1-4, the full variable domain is KAGVTQTPRYLIKTRGQQVTLSCSPISGHRSVSWYQQTPGQGLQFLFEYFSETQRNKGNFPGRFSGRQFSNSRSEMNVSTLELGDSALYLCASSFRQGTNEKLFFGSGTQLSVL.